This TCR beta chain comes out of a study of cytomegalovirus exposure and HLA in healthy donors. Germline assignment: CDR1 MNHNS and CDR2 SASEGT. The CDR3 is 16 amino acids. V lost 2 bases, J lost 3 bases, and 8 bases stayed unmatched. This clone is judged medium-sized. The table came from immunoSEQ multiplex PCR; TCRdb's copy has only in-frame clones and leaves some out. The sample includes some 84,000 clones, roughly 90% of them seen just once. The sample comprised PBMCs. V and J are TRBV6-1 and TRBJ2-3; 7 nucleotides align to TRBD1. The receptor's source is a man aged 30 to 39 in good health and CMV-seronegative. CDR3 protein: CASSELVDRVTDTQYF. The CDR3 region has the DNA TGTGCCAGCAGTGAACTTGTAGACAGGGTGACAGATACGCAGTATTTT.